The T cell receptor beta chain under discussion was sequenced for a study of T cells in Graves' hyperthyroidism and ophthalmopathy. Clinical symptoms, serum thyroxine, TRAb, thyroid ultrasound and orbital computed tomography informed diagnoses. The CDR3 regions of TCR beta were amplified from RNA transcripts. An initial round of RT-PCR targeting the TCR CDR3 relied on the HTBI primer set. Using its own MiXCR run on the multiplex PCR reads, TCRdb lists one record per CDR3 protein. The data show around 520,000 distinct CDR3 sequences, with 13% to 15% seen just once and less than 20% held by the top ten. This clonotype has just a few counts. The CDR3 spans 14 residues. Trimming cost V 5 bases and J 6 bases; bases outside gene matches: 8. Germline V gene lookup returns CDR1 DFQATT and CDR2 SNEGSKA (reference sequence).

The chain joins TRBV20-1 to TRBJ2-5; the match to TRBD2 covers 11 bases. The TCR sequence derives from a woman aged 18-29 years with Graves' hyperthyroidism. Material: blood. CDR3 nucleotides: TGCAGTGCTGCTTTAGCGGGAGGGGGCAAGACCCAGTACTTC. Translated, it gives CSAALAGGGKTQYF.